One and the same sample provided the 26 T cell receptor beta chains below, sequenced in a study of Graves' ophthalmopathy and Graves' hyperthyroidism. From RNA, the CDR3 regions of TCR beta chains were amplified and sequenced. First-round RT-PCR employed HTBI primers, with a second-round multiplex PCR after it. TCRdb fed the multiplex PCR reads into MiXCR, producing one record per CDR3 protein. The sample has over a million distinct CDR3 sequences; 35% to 40% are singletons. The sample consisted of peripheral blood or thyroid tissue (not recorded which). These receptors all stem from an adult man with Graves' hyperthyroidism.

Comments on this clonotype: A read error is possible here, since a much larger clone lies one base away. The chain recombines TRBV19 with TRBJ1-1, with D uncertain. Germline CDR1 is LNHDA and CDR2 is SQIVND (reference sequence). The CDR3 length is 16 residues. CDR3 sequence: CVSSALGSLMNTEAFF. The CDR3, as DNA: TGTGTCAGTAGTGCCTTGGGCAGTCTCATGAACACTGAAGCTTTCTTT.

Many counts were recorded for this clonotype. J is TRBJ1-1 and V is TRBV7-2, with 7 bases identical to TRBD1. Germline values: CDR1 SGHTA, CDR2 FQGNSA. The CDR3 spans 15 residues. V shed 7 bases, J shed 1 base, and the junction held 9 bases outside the gene matches. The CDR3 region is CASTQTGLGNTEAFF. CDR3 DNA sequence: TGTGCCAGCACCCAGACAGGGTTGGGGAACACTGAAGCTTTCTTT.

This clonotype was observed at least ten times. The genes are TRBV29-1 and TRBJ1-3; D is unclear. In germline, CDR1 is SQVTM, CDR2 ANQGSEA. This CDR3 spans 13 amino acids. V lost 7 bases and J lost 0, with 10 bases in between. Here the CDR3 reads CSAVESSGNTIYF. The CDR3 DNA reads as TGCAGCGCCGTCGAGAGCTCTGGAAACACCATATATTTT.

The chain employs TRBV9 and TRBJ2-7, with 7 bases lining up with TRBD2. The germline CDR1 and CDR2 sequences are SGDLS and YYNGEE. This CDR3 is built from 15 residues. V trimming: 2 bases; J trimming: 5 bases; junction bases outside the gene matches: 10. CDR3 region: CASSVTLGGSDEQYF. The CDR3 coding sequence is TGTGCCAGCAGCGTTACCCTGGGGGGGTCCGACGAGCAGTACTTC.

The rearrangement links TRBV6-4 to TRBJ1-2; D not resolved. CDR3 length equals 13 residues. Germline loops: CDR1 MRHNA, CDR2 SNTAGT. Trimming left V 7 bases short and J 0 bases short, with 9 bases between. The CDR3 protein is CASKRGANYGYTF. As DNA, the CDR3 is TGTGCCAGCAAACGTGGAGCTAACTATGGCTACACCTTC.

As concerns this clonotype: One end of the junction does not line up with germline, which may come from a read error. This sequence joins TRBV19 and TRBJ2-5, with a tentative D call TRBD1 (8 bases). The CDR3 has 13 residues. Per germline, CDR1 LNHDA and CDR2 SQIVND (reference sequence). For the CDR3, the DNA is TGCGCCAGTAGTAGGGGGGGGACAGGGACCCAGTACTTC. Encoded protein: CASSRGGTGTQYF.

This chain connects TRBV12-3 or TRBV12-4 to TRBJ2-2; D may correspond to TRBD1 or TRBD2 (6 bases each). V was cut by 6 bases and J by 7 bases, with 18 bases left in between. This CDR3 region has 15 residues. For the CDR3, the DNA is TGTGCCAGCAGCCGTTTGGGGGGCGCGAACGGGGAGCTGTTTTTT. Protein product: CASSRLGGANGELFF.

This sequence joins TRBV20-1 and TRBJ1-5; 9 nucleotides line up with TRBD1. V dropped 3 bases and J dropped 1; count of bases not matched to a gene: 16. In germline, CDR1 is DFQATT, CDR2 SNEGSKA (reference sequence). This CDR3 is 19 amino acids long. This CDR3 reads CSARPLRGQGFGSNQPQHF. In DNA form, the CDR3 reads TGCAGTGCTAGGCCTCTTAGGGGACAGGGCTTTGGGAGCAATCAGCCCCAGCATTTT.

The table lists this clonotype with a count of one. This rearrangement joins TRBV29-1 to TRBJ1-5; 10 bases fit TRBD1. This CDR3 is 13 amino acids long. CDR1 and CDR2 (germline): SQVTM, ANQGSEA. V lost 8 bases to trimming and J lost 5 bases; unmatched junction nucleotides: 6. The chain's CDR3 is CSFGTGEDQPQHF. CDR3 coding DNA: TGCAGCTTTGGGACAGGGGAGGATCAGCCCCAGCATTTT.

Only a few counts were recorded for this clonotype. This chain links TRBV9 with TRBJ1-2, with D possibly TRBD1 on 6 matching bases. CDR3 length: 14 amino acids. V was cut by 0 bases and J by 4 bases, with 10 bases left in between. CDR1 and CDR2 (germline): SGDLS, YYNGEE. CDR3 bases: TGTGCCAGCAGCGTAGGGCGCAGGGGCTATGGCTACACCTTC. Protein: CASSVGRRGYGYTF.

A few counts support this clonotype. The rearrangement uses TRBV11-1 and TRBJ1-1; D not certain. This CDR3 contains 14 residues. CDR1 is SGHAT and CDR2 is FQDESV in the germline V gene (reference sequence). V lost 3 bases and J lost 5, with 13 bases in between. CDR3: CASSFSTLSTEAFF. In nucleotides, the CDR3 is TGTGCCAGCAGCTTTTCTACCCTAAGTACTGAAGCTTTCTTT.

In its sample, this clonotype was seen a few times. The chain joins TRBV2 to TRBJ1-5; TRBD1 might be the D (6 bases). This CDR3 comprises 14 residues. Germline V gene data show CDR1 as SNHLY and CDR2 as FYNNEI. V was pared by 7 bases and J by 1 base, with 11 bases between. CDR3 residues: CASNIDRSNQPQHF. DNA of the CDR3: TGTGCCAGCAATATAGACAGGAGCAATCAGCCCCAGCATTTT.

Details on this clonotype: Being one base from a much bigger clone, this may be a read error. The chain couples TRBV10-3 to TRBJ1-4; D is possibly TRBD1 (6 bases). Germline CDR1 ENHRY, CDR2 SYGVKD. Trimming removed 10 bases at V and 3 bases at J, with 12 bases between. This CDR3 contains 13 residues. CDR3 DNA: TGTGCCAGCAAGGACAGAGCTAATGAAAAACTGTTTTTT. Amino acids: CASKDRANEKLFF.

In its sample, this clonotype was seen once. The chain joins TRBV10-3 to TRBJ2-5; 7 positions agree with TRBD1. The germline gives CDR1 ENHRY, CDR2 SYGVKD. The CDR3 is 13 amino acids. The ends lost 7 bases at V and 4 bases at J; junction bases unmatched: 6. In DNA, the CDR3 is TGTGCCATCAATGGACCAGGGGGAGAGACCCAGTACTTC. This translates into CAINGPGGETQYF.

This clonotype occurred once. V usage is TRBV29-1 and J usage is TRBJ2-2; either TRBD1 or TRBD2 may fit D (6 bases each). Trimming removed 6 bases from V and 8 bases from J, with 16 bases in between. The CDR3 contains 13 residues. Germline values: CDR1 SQVTM, CDR2 ANQGSEA. The CDR3 coding sequence is TGCAGCGTGATGGGGGGCGGCCTGGGGGAGCTGTTTTTT. It yields the protein CSVMGGGLGELFF.

With respect to this clonotype: Its ends do not fully match the called genes, so a read error is possible. The chain is built from TRBV10-2 and TRBJ2-7, with D possibly being TRBD2 (6 bases). The CDR3 covers 15 residues. CDR1 is WSHSY and CDR2 is SAAADI in the germline V gene. The DNA for the CDR3 is TGTGCCAGCAGCCAAGTAACGGCGGGAAGGTACGAGCAGTACTTC. The encoded protein is CASSQVTAGRYEQYF.

This clonotype was counted only a few times. This chain joins TRBV7-6 and TRBJ1-1; TRBD1 matches 7 bases. Germline trimming cut 4 bases from V and 12 bases from J; bases unmatched to any gene: 8. The CDR3 extends over 12 amino acids. Per the germline V gene, CDR1 is SGHVS and CDR2 is FNYEAQ. CDR3 coding DNA: TGTGCCAGCAGCTCCTACAGGGGTAAGACTTTCTTT. Protein product: CASSSYRGKTFF. The variable domain in full, with the rest retrieved from reference TRBV7-6 and TRBJ1-1, is GAGVSQSPRYKVTKRGQDVALRCDPISGHVSLYWYRQALGQGPEFLTYFNYEAQQDKSGLPNDRFSAERPEGSISTLTIQRTEQRDSAMYRCASSSYRGKTFFGQGTRLTVV.

The CDR3 coding sequence is TGTGCCAGCAGCCCCCGCCCGACAGAATATAGCAATCAGCCCCAGCATTTT. It specifies CASSPRPTEYSNQPQHF. The V and J genes are TRBV7-2 and TRBJ1-5, with D maybe TRBD1 (5 bases). V dropped 5 bases and J dropped 0 bases, with 17 bases sitting between them. Germline loops: CDR1 SGHTA, CDR2 FQGNSA. This CDR3 region has 17 residues.

Concerning this clonotype: One end of the junction does not line up with germline, which may come from a read error. The chain uses TRBV10-3 and TRBJ2-7; a possible D gene is TRBD2 (6 bases). This CDR3 is built from 16 residues. Germline-derived CDR1 and CDR2 are ENHRY and SYGVKD. This chain's CDR3 is CASSYSISTSSYEQYF. CDR3 nucleotides: TGTGCCAGCAGTTACTCGATATCGACTAGCTCCTACGAGCAGTACTTC.

V is TRBV7-2 and J is TRBJ2-2; D is tentatively TRBD1 or TRBD2 (5 bases each). Germline V CDR1 and CDR2: SGHTA, FQGNSA. Trimming removed 5 bases from V and 4 bases from J, with 17 bases in between. This CDR3 is built from 16 residues. CDR3 nucleotides: TGTGCCAGCAGCGCGCGTCAGGGAGAGGTCACCGGGGAGCTGTTTTTT. Translation gives CASSARQGEVTGELFF. Full variable domain (remainder filled in from reference TRBV7-2 and TRBJ2-2): GAGVSQSPSNKVTEKGKDVELRCDPISGHTALYWYRQSLGQGLEFLIYFQGNSAPDKSGLPSDRFSAERTGGSVSTLTIQRTQQEDSAVYLCASSARQGEVTGELFFGEGSRLTVL.

This clonotype was observed at least ten times. The genes are TRBV29-1 and TRBJ2-7; tentative D call: TRBD1 (5 bases). V dropped 7 bases and J dropped 0 bases, with 13 bases sitting between them. The V gene's germline CDR1 is SQVTM and CDR2 ANQGSEA. The CDR3 runs 13 residues. The CDR3 coding sequence is TGCAGCGCCCTGGGGCAGGTCTCCTACGAGCAGTACTTC. Protein: CSALGQVSYEQYF.

The chain combines TRBV6-5 with TRBJ2-5; D is perhaps TRBD1 or TRBD2 (5 bases each). CDR3 size: 14 residues. Trimming removed 2 bases at V and 2 bases at J, with 9 bases between. Germline V lookup: CDR1 MNHEY, CDR2 SVGAGI. Written as DNA, the CDR3 is TGTGCCAGCAGTTACCCGGGACGGCAAGAGACCCAGTACTTC. Protein product: CASSYPGRQETQYF.

This rearrangement joins TRBV7-9 to TRBJ2-7; 9 bases fit TRBD1. From germline, CDR1 is SEHNR and CDR2 FQNEAQ (reference sequence). The V and J ends lost 6 bases and 3 bases, in that order; junction bases with no gene match: 9. The CDR3 has 15 amino acids. The CDR3 region is CASSLSGTGRYEQYF. CDR3 nucleotides: TGTGCCAGCAGTTTATCCGGGACAGGGCGCTACGAGCAGTACTTC.

This clonotype was counted many times. The chain couples TRBV30 to TRBJ1-2; D uncertain. Trimming cost V 0 bases and J 8 bases, with 7 bases left between them. CDR3 length equals 11 residues. The germline V gene encodes CDR1 GTSNPN and CDR2 SVGIG (reference sequence). Written as DNA, the CDR3 is TGTGCCTGGAGTGTGTCGAAGGGCTACACCTTC. Its translation is CAWSVSKGYTF.

There are many counts of this clonotype. The CDR3 region is CSVYLNDYGYTF. In nucleotides, the CDR3 is TGCAGCGTTTACCTAAATGACTATGGCTACACCTTC. The chain joins TRBV29-1 to TRBJ1-2, with D hard to call. V was trimmed by 5 bases and J by 3 bases, leaving 10 bases between them. The CDR3 totals 12 residues. Germline V gene sequence: CDR1 SQVTM, CDR2 ANQGSEA.

This clonotype occurred once. The chain has TRBV2 and TRBJ1-6; TRBD1 matches 9 bases. This CDR3 comprises 16 residues. Per germline, CDR1 SNHLY and CDR2 FYNNEI. With V trimmed by 5 bases and J by 6 bases, 8 bases remained unmatched. DNA for the CDR3: TGTGCCAGCAGTAAAGGAGCGGGACAGGGTAATTCACCCCTCCACTTT. Translated: CASSKGAGQGNSPLHF.